Shown below are 14 T cell receptor beta chains from a single sample sequenced in a study of T-cell reconstitution after alpha-beta-depleted transplantation in children. Unique molecular identifiers were incorporated when the TCRbeta library was constructed. TCRdb reprocessed the PCR reads via MiXCR and lists one record per CDR3 protein. The sample carries 640,000 or so distinct CDR3 sequences, 16% recorded once. The material sequenced was PBMCs from the stem cell graft donor, taken from the stem cell graft. All receptors come from a human donor who donated a stem cell graft to a child with acute myeloid leukemia.

This clonotype was observed a few times. The chain couples TRBV15 to TRBJ2-1, with D perhaps assigned TRBD1 or TRBD2 (5 bases each). This CDR3 comprises 14 residues. Germline V gene data show CDR1 as LNHNV and CDR2 as YYDKDF (reference sequence). V shed 4 bases and J shed 7 bases, with 14 bases lying between them. CDR3 sequence (DNA): TGTGCCACCAGCAACCGTTGGGGACGGAATGAGCAGTTCTTC. Encoded protein: CATSNRWGRNEQFF.

In this sample, this clonotype turned up many times. The gene calls are TRBV10-2 and TRBJ1-5; the D is unclear. Per germline, CDR1 WSHSY and CDR2 SAAADI. V gave up 3 bases and J gave up 5 bases, with 5 bases separating them. The CDR3 contains 12 residues. The DNA for the CDR3 is TGCGCCAGCAGTGATCCTGATCAGCCCCAGCATTTT. Protein sequence: CASSDPDQPQHF.

V gene TRBV6-5 combines with J gene TRBJ1-3, with D possibly being TRBD1 (5 bases). The CDR3 consists of 14 residues. The V and J ends lost 4 bases and 0 bases respectively, with 7 bases between them. The germline V gene encodes CDR1 MNHEY and CDR2 SVGAGI. In DNA, the CDR3 is TGTGCCAGCAGTTGGGGGGTCTCTGGAAACACCATATATTTT. Amino acids: CASSWGVSGNTIYF.

This clonotype was detected many times. This chain uses TRBV20-1 with TRBJ2-4; D is unresolved. The germline gives CDR1 DFQATT, CDR2 SNEGSKA (reference sequence). This CDR3 has 15 amino acids. V was pared by 1 base and J by 2 bases, with 12 bases between. The CDR3 bases are TGCAGTGCTAGAGCAGAGTCAGAGTCCAAAAACATTCAGTACTTC. It encodes CSARAESESKNIQYF.

This clonotype was seen many times. V is TRBV28 and J is TRBJ1-2, with D tentatively TRBD1 (6 bases). The CDR3 is 11 residues long. Between the trimmed V and J ends, which lost 4 bases and 8 bases, there was a span of 8 bases. CDR1 and CDR2 (germline): MDHEN, SYDVKM. The CDR3 here is CASSSRGGYTF. The CDR3 nucleotides are TGTGCCAGCAGTTCCAGGGGCGGCTACACCTTC.

The V and J genes are TRBV5-5 and TRBJ2-1; 7 bases match TRBD1. The CDR3 loop spans 13 amino acids. Germline CDR1 reads SGHKS; CDR2 reads YYEKEE (reference sequence). J was trimmed by 10 bases and V by 1 base; bases with no gene match: 5. The CDR3 loop reads CASSLFQGVEQFF. The CDR3 DNA sequence: TGTGCCAGCAGCTTGTTCCAGGGGGTCGAGCAGTTCTTC.

This clonotype was counted a few times. This chain links TRBV28 with TRBJ2-7, with D tentatively TRBD2 (5 bases). V lost 5 bases and J lost 1, with 15 bases in between. The CDR3 loop spans 15 amino acids. Germline V gene sequence: CDR1 MDHEN, CDR2 SYDVKM. The CDR3 reads CASSVGKALSYEQYV. CDR3 DNA: TGTGCCAGCAGTGTCGGGAAGGCTTTATCCTACGAGCAGTACGTC.

This clonotype was seen only a few times. The gene calls are TRBV5-1 and TRBJ2-5, with TRBD1 matching 7 bases. The V segment lost 0 bases and the J segment 5 bases; nucleotides outside the gene matches: 10. Germline V CDR1 and CDR2: SGHRS, YFSETQ. The CDR3 sequence is 16 residues long. The CDR3 DNA reads TGCGCCAGCAGCTTGGGAGTAGGGGGACAGTTGGAGACCCAGTACTTC. This translates into CASSLGVGGQLETQYF. The variable domain in full, with the rest retrieved from reference TRBV5-1 and TRBJ2-5, is KAGVTQTPRYLIKTRGQQVTLSCSPISGHRSVSWYQQTPGQGLQFLFEYFSETQRNKGNFPGRFSGRQFSNSRSEMNVSTLELGDSALYLCASSLGVGGQLETQYFGPGTRLLVL.

There are many counts of this clonotype. The CDR3 loop reads CSAGGQGDTEAFF. CDR3 in DNA: TGCAGTGCGGGGGGACAGGGAGACACTGAAGCTTTCTTT. This chain connects TRBV20-1 to TRBJ1-1; 9 bases are a match to TRBD1. Germline V gives CDR1 DFQATT, CDR2 SNEGSKA (reference sequence). This CDR3 is built from 13 residues. Trimming cost V 6 bases and J 3 bases; bases outside gene matches: 5.

This clonotype appeared many times. The chain uses TRBV29-1 and TRBJ2-5; no clear D. The CDR3 is 11 residues long. V was clipped by 3 bases and J by 5 bases, with 7 bases between them. Germline-derived CDR1 and CDR2 are SQVTM and ANQGSEA. The CDR3 reads CSVENQETQYF. CDR3 sequence (DNA): TGCAGCGTTGAGAATCAGGAGACCCAGTACTTC. Variable domain in full (rest from reference TRBV29-1 and TRBJ2-5): SAVISQKPSRDICQRGTSLTIQCQVDSQVTMMFWYRQQPGQSLTLIATANQGSEATYESGFVIDKFPISRPNLTFSTLTVSNMSPEDSSIYLCSVENQETQYFGPGTRLLVL.

This clonotype showed up just a few times. The rearrangement uses TRBV30 and TRBJ2-7; 9 nucleotides align to TRBD1. Per the germline V gene, CDR1 is GTSNPN and CDR2 is SVGIG (reference sequence). This CDR3 comprises 16 residues. The trim removed 1 base at V and 6 bases at J, leaving 13 bases unmatched. The CDR3 DNA is TGTGCCTGGAGTGCGAAACCGGGACAGGGTTCGTCCGAGCAGTACTTC. Its translation is CAWSAKPGQGSSEQYF.

At least ten counts were recorded for this clonotype. The rearrangement joins TRBV20-1 to TRBJ2-3; 10 nucleotides match TRBD2. The CDR3 loop spans 14 amino acids. Germline assignment: CDR1 DFQATT and CDR2 SNEGSKA (reference sequence). The CDR3, as DNA: TGCAGCGGTGAAAGCGGGGGGGCGTCAGATACGCAGTATTTT. Its protein is CSGESGGASDTQYF.

This clonotype was observed many times. The V gene is TRBV29-1, the J gene TRBJ2-1; D is unclear. V was clipped by 0 bases and J by 3 bases, with 6 bases between them. The CDR3 loop spans 13 amino acids. The V gene's germline CDR1 is SQVTM and CDR2 ANQGSEA. The CDR3 reads CSVEEGNYNEQFF. The CDR3 DNA sequence: TGCAGCGTTGAAGAGGGCAACTACAATGAGCAGTTCTTC.

This clonotype was counted ten times or more. The chain carries TRBV6-5 and TRBJ1-6, with a tentative D call TRBD1 (5 bases). Between the trimmed V and J ends, which lost 2 bases and 11 bases, there was a span of 16 bases. Germline V lookup: CDR1 MNHEY, CDR2 SVGAGI. This CDR3 has 15 amino acids. The CDR3 here is CASSYGTYRGAPLHF. The CDR3 nucleotides read TGTGCCAGCAGTTACGGGACGTACCGGGGGGCACCCCTCCACTTT.